The 15 T cell receptor beta chains in this list originate from one sample, sequenced in a study of T cell repertoires in cytomegalovirus infection. TCRdb itself ran the reads through MiXCR, one entry per CDR3 protein. The sample holds 250,000 to 300,000 distinct CDR3 sequences, over 20% seen once. Material for sequencing was PBMCs. The receptor set was obtained from a human donor in good health (CMV status not recorded). Some clones in this sample may be carry-over from other donors' samples.

This clonotype has ten or more counts. The rearrangement uses TRBV7-2 and TRBJ2-7; D possibly corresponds to TRBD2 (6 bases). The CDR3 totals 15 residues. V lost 4 bases, J lost 3 bases, and 16 bases lay in between. Germline V CDR1 and CDR2: SGHTA, FQGNSA. The CDR3 sequence: CASSSGWGGYYEQYF. CDR3 DNA sequence: TGTGCCAGCAGCTCTGGCTGGGGAGGCTACTACGAGCAGTACTTC.

This clonotype was observed a handful of times. The chain joins TRBV29-1 to TRBJ2-1, with D perhaps TRBD2 (6 bases). The CDR3 runs 11 residues. From germline, CDR1 is SQVTM and CDR2 ANQGSEA. The V and J ends lost 5 bases and 10 bases respectively, with 12 bases between them. The CDR3 here is CSVIREVEQFF. Here the CDR3 DNA reads TGCAGCGTTATCAGGGAGGTGGAGCAGTTCTTC.

This clonotype occurred many times. The V call is TRBV11-2, the J call TRBJ2-5; 7 bases align to TRBD1. Germline CDR1 SGHAT, CDR2 FQNNGV. The CDR3 length is 16 residues. The trim removed 3 bases at V and 0 bases at J, leaving 7 bases unmatched. In DNA form, the CDR3 reads TGTGCCAGCAGCTTTGGGCCGACAGGGTACCAAGAGACCCAGTACTTC. Its protein is CASSFGPTGYQETQYF.

The CDR3: CASSSSGRPPDTQYF. In DNA, the CDR3 is TGTGCCAGCAGCTCTAGCGGGAGGCCGCCAGATACGCAGTATTTT. V gene TRBV7-2 combines with J gene TRBJ2-3; 11 bases line up with TRBD2. The CDR3 covers 15 residues. In germline, CDR1 is SGHTA, CDR2 FQGNSA. J lost 4 bases, V lost 4 bases, and 4 bases had no gene match. Variable domain in full (rest from reference TRBV7-2 and TRBJ2-3): GAGVSQSPSNKVTEKGKDVELRCDPISGHTALYWYRQSLGQGLEFLIYFQGNSAPDKSGLPSDRFSAERTGGSVSTLTIQRTQQEDSAVYLCASSSSGRPPDTQYFGPGTRLTVL.

This clonotype was seen ten or more times. The rearrangement links TRBV7-3 to TRBJ2-7; weak D call: TRBD2 (6 bases). The length of the CDR3 is 13 residues. CDR1 and CDR2 from the germline V gene are SGHTA and FQGTGA. V was cut by 5 bases and J by 0 bases, with 8 bases left in between. CDR3 DNA sequence: TGTGCCAGCAGCCGCGGGGACTCCTACGAGCAGTACTTC. It translates to CASSRGDSYEQYF.

The gene calls are TRBV6-1 and TRBJ2-1; 7 nucleotides align to TRBD1. This CDR3 spans 13 amino acids. The germline gives CDR1 MNHNS, CDR2 SASEGT. After removal of 8 bases from V and 3 bases from J, the junction contained 4 bases not matched to a gene. CDR3 in DNA: TGTGCCAGCCGGGACAGCGGCTACAATGAGCAGTTCTTC. This translates into CASRDSGYNEQFF.

This clonotype was counted between two and nine times. This chain uses TRBV27 with TRBJ2-1; 15 bases are shared with TRBD2. Looked up from germline, CDR1 is MNHEY and CDR2 is SMNVEV (reference sequence). CDR3 size: 18 residues. V lost 6 bases, J lost 2 bases, and 8 bases stayed unmatched. The chain's CDR3 is CASSSGTSGRSPYNEQFF. CDR3 nucleotides: TGTGCCAGCAGCTCCGGGACTAGCGGGAGGTCCCCCTACAATGAGCAGTTCTTC.

This clonotype was recorded a few times. This sequence joins TRBV11-2 and TRBJ2-7, with D possibly being TRBD2 (6 bases). V was shortened by 1 base and J by 3 bases, with 16 bases between the two germline ends. The CDR3 length is 16 residues. Germline CDR1 SGHAT, CDR2 FQNNGV. CDR3 in DNA: TGTGCCAGCAGCTTAGTCGGGGCGGGAAGGATCTACGAGCAGTACTTC. It translates to CASSLVGAGRIYEQYF.

The V gene is TRBV7-7, the J gene TRBJ1-5, with no clear D. Between the trimmed V and J ends, which lost 5 bases and 7 bases, there was a span of 18 bases. The CDR3 has 15 amino acids. Germline V gene sequence: CDR1 SSHAT, CDR2 FNYEAQ (reference sequence). CDR3 amino acids: CASSRRLAAGQPQHF. CDR3 nucleotides: TGTGCCAGCAGCCGCCGCTTGGCTGCCGGGCAGCCCCAGCATTTT.

This clonotype has a count of ten or more. This chain connects TRBV11-2 to TRBJ2-5; unclear D gene. V gave up 2 bases and J gave up 5 bases, with 15 bases separating them. The CDR3 extends over 15 amino acids. Germline V gene sequence: CDR1 SGHAT, CDR2 FQNNGV. The CDR3 DNA reads TGTGCCAGCAGCTTACTGGCGAGCGTCGGGGAGACCCAGTACTTC. Protein product: CASSLLASVGETQYF.

This clonotype was detected a few times. This chain joins TRBV7-9 and TRBJ2-3; no clear D. This CDR3 is built from 11 residues. V shed 5 bases and J shed 6 bases, with 6 bases lying between them. The germline V gene has CDR1 SEHNR and CDR2 FQNEAQ (reference sequence). The CDR3 is CASSHKDTQYF. CDR3 bases: TGTGCCAGCAGCCACAAGGATACGCAGTATTTT.

This clonotype showed up just once. The final CDR3 position lacks the conserved phenylalanine or tryptophan, pointing to a likely read error. The chain links TRBV20-1 to TRBJ1-1, with TRBD1 matching over 8 bases. Trimming removed 7 bases from V and 4 bases from J; junction bases left unmatched: 11. The CDR3 is 14 residues long. Germline assignment: CDR1 DFQATT and CDR2 SNEGSKA (reference sequence). CDR3 in amino acids: CSVPPQGAGTEAFL. The CDR3 DNA is TGCAGTGTCCCACCCCAGGGGGCGGGCACTGAAGCTTTCTTG.

The chain employs TRBV7-2 and TRBJ2-1; maybe TRBD1 (5 bases). Germline-derived CDR1 and CDR2 are SGHTA and FQGNSA. V gave up 3 bases and J gave up 3 bases, with 9 bases separating them. The length of the CDR3 is 14 residues. The CDR3: CASSFRTNYNEQFF. CDR3 sequence (DNA): TGTGCCAGCAGCTTCAGGACAAACTACAATGAGCAGTTCTTC.

This clonotype appeared a few times. The rearrangement uses TRBV28 and TRBJ1-5; D may be TRBD1 (5 bases). Germline V gene data show CDR1 as MDHEN and CDR2 as SYDVKM. The ends were cut back, 2 bases at V and 0 bases at J, with 17 bases in the middle. CDR3 length: 18 residues. The CDR3 bases are TGTGCCAGCAGTTTAAACCGGTGGGACGGCCGTAGCAATCAGCCCCAGCATTTT. It translates to CASSLNRWDGRSNQPQHF.

J is TRBJ2-5 and V is TRBV29-1, with D possibly TRBD1 on 6 matching bases. Trimming removed 2 bases from V and 5 bases from J, with 15 bases in between. The germline gives CDR1 SQVTM, CDR2 ANQGSEA. CDR3 size: 14 residues. The CDR3 reads CSVESPRGSETQYF. The DNA for the CDR3 is TGCAGCGTTGAAAGCCCCAGGGGTTCGGAGACCCAGTACTTC.